Shown below are 14 T cell receptor beta chains from a single sample sequenced in a study of T cell responses to AZD1222 COVID-19 vaccine. The repertoire was sequenced with immunoSEQ multiplex PCR; TCRdb's copy has only in-frame clones and lacks some. The table lists 95,000 to 150,000 clones, approximately 90% of them singletons, with about 7.8% in the top ten. The sequenced sample was peripheral blood, obtained on day 0 of AZD1222 vaccination. These receptor sequences come from an adult in good health.

The chain employs TRBV12-3 or TRBV12-4 and TRBJ1-1, with D maybe TRBD1 (5 bases). The V and J ends lost 6 bases and 5 bases respectively, with 13 bases between them. The CDR3 extends over 13 amino acids. The CDR3 region has the DNA TGTGCCAGCAGGCCGGGACTTAGGACTGAAGCTTTCTTT. Its translation: CASRPGLRTEAFF.

V gene TRBV3-1 (or the pseudogene TRBV3-2) combines with J gene TRBJ2-1; D is undetermined. The CDR3 is made up of 13 amino acids. The germline V gene encodes CDR1 LGHDT and CDR2 YNNKEL (reference sequence). V lost 4 bases to trimming and J lost 4 bases, with 8 bases between them. The CDR3 DNA is TGTGCCAGCAGCCCCGGACCGTACAATGAGCAGTTCTTC. As protein: CASSPGPYNEQFF.

A note on this clone: Other DNA variants within this sample encode the same CDR3. This chain uses TRBV2 with TRBJ1-2; the D gene is possibly TRBD1 (5 bases). CDR3 length: 15 residues. V was cut by 1 base and J by 0 bases, with 9 bases left in between. Germline CDR1 and CDR2: SNHLY and FYNNEI. CDR3 nucleotide sequence: TGTGCCAGCAGTGAAGGCGAGGGGACTAACTATGGCTACACCTTC. Its translation: CASSEGEGTNYGYTF.

The rearrangement joins TRBV23-1 to TRBJ1-2; no clear D gene. TRBV23-1 is identified as an open reading frame with a role that is uncertain. This CDR3 is built from 9 residues. V was pared by 10 bases and J by 8 bases, with 8 bases between. In nucleotides, the CDR3 is TGCGCCACCGGAGGGGGCTACACCTTC. Amino acid sequence: CATGGGYTF.

The chain couples TRBV5-1 to TRBJ2-1; D ambiguous. Trimming pared 2 bases from V and 9 bases from J, leaving 12 bases between. The CDR3 consists of 13 residues. Germline loops: CDR1 SGHRS, CDR2 YFSETQ. DNA of the CDR3: TGCGCCAGCAGCTTCCCTGATAAGGGTGAGCAGTTCTTC. Translated, it gives CASSFPDKGEQFF.

V and J are TRBV25-1 and TRBJ1-1, with D uncertain. The V gene lost 6 bases and the J gene lost 1 base, with 6 bases spanning the gap. CDR3 length equals 12 residues. The germline CDR1 and CDR2 sequences are MGHDK and SYGVNS. The CDR3 here is CASRKGNTEAFF. The CDR3 DNA follows: TGTGCCAGCAGAAAGGGGAACACTGAAGCTTTCTTT.

This clone was detected a few times. The CDR3 DNA follows: TGTGCCAGCAGCCAAGTGGAAGGGGGGCTGAACACTGAAGCTTTCTTT. It translates to CASSQVEGGLNTEAFF. V gene TRBV4-2 combines with J gene TRBJ1-1, with D possibly being TRBD1 (6 bases). The V gene lost 1 base and the J gene lost 0 bases, with 12 bases spanning the gap. CDR1 is LGHNA and CDR2 is YNFKEQ in the germline V gene. The CDR3 length is 16 residues.

The chain combines TRBV2 with TRBJ1-5, with D possibly TRBD1 on 6 matching bases. V was trimmed by 6 bases and J by 6 bases, leaving 18 bases between them. The CDR3 runs to 15 residues. Germline CDR1 and CDR2: SNHLY and FYNNEI. CDR3 loop: CASSKGEIGGQPQHF. CDR3 in DNA: TGTGCCAGCAGCAAGGGGGAGATAGGTGGTCAGCCCCAGCATTTT.

V and J are TRBV6-6 and TRBJ1-1, with TRBD1 identical over 12 bases. CDR1 is MNHNY, CDR2 SVGAGI, per germline (reference sequence). CDR3 size: 17 residues. The ends lost 5 bases at V and 4 bases at J; junction bases unmatched: 11. CDR3: CASSPSGTGGFFTEAFF. CDR3 nucleotide sequence: TGTGCCAGCAGTCCCTCTGGGACAGGGGGCTTCTTCACTGAAGCTTTCTTT.

This chain uses TRBV6-6 with TRBJ2-1; TRBD2 agrees at 7 bases. Trimming removed 6 bases from V and 4 bases from J; junction bases left unmatched: 9. The CDR3 spans 15 residues. Germline CDR1 and CDR2: MNHNY and SVGAGI (reference sequence). Here the CDR3 reads CASRRTSSRYNEQFF. In nucleotides, the CDR3 is TGTGCCAGCAGACGGACTAGTTCGAGATACAATGAGCAGTTCTTC.

J is TRBJ1-2 and V is TRBV28; D is possibly TRBD1 (5 bases). CDR1 and CDR2 from the germline V gene are MDHEN and SYDVKM. The CDR3 spans 12 residues. V dropped 8 bases and J dropped 4 bases, with 11 bases sitting between them. CDR3: CASRTMSYGYTF. The CDR3 nucleotides read TGTGCCAGCCGGACAATGAGCTATGGCTACACCTTC.

This chain links TRBV5-8 with TRBJ1-1; no clear D. The CDR3 has 12 amino acids. V lost 7 bases, J lost 3 bases, and 10 bases lay in between. Germline CDR1 SGHTS, CDR2 YDEGEE. The CDR3 region is CASRGSYTEAFF. CDR3 bases: TGTGCCAGCCGCGGGTCTTACACTGAAGCTTTCTTT.

V and J are TRBV7-9 and TRBJ2-5, with 10 positions matching TRBD1. V shed 1 base and J 2 bases; nucleotides not matched to a gene: 1. The CDR3 contains 15 residues. Germline V gene sequence: CDR1 SEHNR, CDR2 FQNEAQ (reference sequence). CDR3 region: CASSLGTGGQETQYF. The CDR3 DNA follows: TGTGCCAGCAGCTTAGGGACAGGGGGTCAAGAGACCCAGTACTTC. Variable domain in full (rest from reference TRBV7-9 and TRBJ2-5): DTGVSQNPRHKITKRGQNVTFRCDPISEHNRLYWYRQTLGQGPEFLTYFQNEAQLEKSRLLSDRFSAERPKGSFSTLEIQRTEQGDSAMYLCASSLGTGGQETQYFGPGTRLLVL.

This chain links TRBV7-9 with TRBJ2-4; 9 positions agree with TRBD1. The CDR3 totals 15 residues. V lost 6 bases to trimming and J lost 6 bases; unmatched junction nucleotides: 9. Germline V lookup: CDR1 SEHNR, CDR2 FQNEAQ (reference sequence). CDR3: CASSPTGGQGNIQYF. CDR3 coding DNA: TGTGCCAGCAGTCCCACAGGGGGCCAGGGAAACATTCAGTACTTC.